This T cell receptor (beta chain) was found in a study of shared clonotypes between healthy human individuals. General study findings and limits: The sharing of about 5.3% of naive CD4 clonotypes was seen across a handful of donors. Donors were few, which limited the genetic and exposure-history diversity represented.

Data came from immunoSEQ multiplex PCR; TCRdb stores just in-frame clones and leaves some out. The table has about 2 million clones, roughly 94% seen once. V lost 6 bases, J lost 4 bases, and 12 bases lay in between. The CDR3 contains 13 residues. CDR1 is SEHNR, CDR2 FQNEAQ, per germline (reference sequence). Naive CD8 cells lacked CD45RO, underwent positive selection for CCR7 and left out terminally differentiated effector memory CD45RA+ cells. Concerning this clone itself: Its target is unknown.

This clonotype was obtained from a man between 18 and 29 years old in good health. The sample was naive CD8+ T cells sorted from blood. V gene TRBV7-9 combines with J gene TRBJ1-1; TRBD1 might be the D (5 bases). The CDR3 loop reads CASRSQGFTEAFF. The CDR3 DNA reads TGTGCCAGCAGGTCCCAGGGTTTCACTGAAGCTTTCTTT.